Below, 12 T cell receptor beta chains from the same sample are listed, as sequenced in a study of shared clonotypes between healthy human individuals. Clones were read by immunoSEQ multiplex PCR, and TCRdb kept only the in-frame ones, dropping some. The profile shows 550,000 to 750,000 clones, roughly nine tenths of them singletons. CD45RO negativity and positive selection for CCR7 defined naive CD8 cells, a population that excluded terminally differentiated effector memory CD45RA+ cells. Sequenced material: naive CD8+ T cells sorted from blood. These receptors were obtained from a man aged 30 to 39 in good health.

The rearrangement joins TRBV28 to TRBJ2-1; TRBD2 aligns across 8 bases. Germline loops: CDR1 MDHEN, CDR2 SYDVKM. The CDR3 is 14 amino acids. Unmatched junction bases numbered 5, after V lost 6 bases and J lost 4 bases. The CDR3 region is CASRSGSPYNEQFF. The CDR3 DNA reads as TGTGCCAGCAGGAGCGGGAGTCCTTACAATGAGCAGTTCTTC.

The chain has TRBV11-2 and TRBJ1-2; the D is unclear. In germline, CDR1 is SGHAT, CDR2 FQNNGV. This CDR3 region has 13 residues. The V end was cut by 8 bases, the J end by 13 bases, with 23 bases between. As DNA, the CDR3 is TGTGCCAGCGCCAACTCCCTCGGACGGAGCCTCACCTTC. This translates into CASANSLGRSLTF.

This clone was detected only once. This chain joins TRBV28 and TRBJ1-1, with D perhaps TRBD1 (5 bases). Germline-derived CDR1 and CDR2 are MDHEN and SYDVKM. CDR3 size: 16 residues. Between the trimmed V and J ends, which lost 6 bases and 3 bases, there was a span of 20 bases. This chain's CDR3 is CASSRDSNYLDTEAFF. CDR3 nucleotides: TGTGCCAGCAGCAGGGATAGCAACTACTTGGACACTGAAGCTTTCTTT. Variable domain in full (rest from reference TRBV28 and TRBJ1-1): DVKVTQSSRYLVKRTGEKVFLECVQDMDHENMFWYRQDPGLGLRLIYFSYDVKMKEKGDIPEGYSVSREKKERFSLILESASTNQTSMYLCASSRDSNYLDTEAFFGQGTRLTVV.

V usage is TRBV29-1 and J usage is TRBJ2-1; 7 nucleotides agree with TRBD2. The CDR3 runs to 17 residues. Unmatched junction bases numbered 13, after V lost 1 base and J lost 4 bases. Looked up from germline, CDR1 is SQVTM and CDR2 is ANQGSEA. The CDR3 nucleotides are TGCAGCGTTGAAGGGAGTTTTCGGGAGGCCCAATACAATGAGCAGTTCTTC. As protein: CSVEGSFREAQYNEQFF.

This clone has a single count. The V gene is TRBV2, the J gene TRBJ2-7; D is unclear. V was clipped by 7 bases and J by 5 bases, with 6 bases between them. Looked up from germline, CDR1 is SNHLY and CDR2 is FYNNEI. The CDR3 consists of 10 residues. The CDR3 spells CASKGHEQYF. CDR3 nucleotide sequence: TGTGCCAGCAAAGGTCACGAGCAGTACTTC.

The chain uses TRBV15 and TRBJ2-2, with D maybe TRBD1 (6 bases). The CDR3 has 15 amino acids. V shed 1 base and J shed 6 bases, with 12 bases lying between them. The V gene's germline CDR1 is LNHNV and CDR2 YYDKDF (reference sequence). CDR3 region: CATSRGLQGAGELFF. As DNA, the CDR3 is TGTGCCACCAGCAGAGGCCTACAGGGAGCCGGGGAGCTGTTTTTT.

This clone has just one count. The V call is TRBV19, the J call TRBJ2-1; tentative D call: TRBD2 (6 bases). CDR1 LNHDA and CDR2 SQIVND come from the germline V gene (reference sequence). This CDR3 region has 13 residues. V was pared by 5 bases and J by 2 bases, with 7 bases between. Here the CDR3 reads CASSAGPYNEQFF. The CDR3 DNA reads as TGTGCCAGTAGTGCGGGACCCTACAATGAGCAGTTCTTC.

The chain uses TRBV1 and TRBJ2-7; the listed D gene, TRBD1, was not tested against the DNA. TRBV1 is a documented pseudogene. CDR3 length equals 15 residues. CDR3 nucleotides: TGCACCAGCAGCCGACGACAACAAACCTGGCTCGAGCAGTACTTC. Amino acids: CTSSRRQQTWLEQYF.

This chain joins TRBV5-8 and TRBJ2-7; TRBD1 aligns across 7 bases. The germline V gene has CDR1 SGHTS and CDR2 YDEGEE. J lost 7 bases, V lost 6 bases, and 13 bases had no gene match. This CDR3 is built from 14 residues. In DNA form, the CDR3 reads TGTGCCAGCACCCCAAGACAGGGTTTGGAGGAGCAGTACTTC. Amino acid sequence: CASTPRQGLEEQYF.

The genes are TRBV7-9 and TRBJ2-7; 8 bases are a match to TRBD2. With V trimmed by 5 bases and J by 1 base, 7 bases remained unmatched. In germline, CDR1 is SEHNR, CDR2 FQNEAQ (reference sequence). The CDR3 totals 15 residues. As DNA, the CDR3 is TGTGCCAGCAGCCCCGCTAGCGGGCGGTCCTACGAGCAGTACTTC. Translated, it gives CASSPASGRSYEQYF.

Only a few counts were recorded for this clone. This chain joins TRBV6-5 and TRBJ2-7; no reliable D call. Germline values: CDR1 MNHEY, CDR2 SVGAGI. This CDR3 has 14 amino acids. V gave up 5 bases and J gave up 5 bases, with 16 bases separating them. CDR3 sequence reads: CASSKSLEVHEQYF. CDR3 bases: TGTGCCAGCAGTAAGAGCCTCGAGGTCCACGAGCAGTACTTC.

There are a few counts of this clone. The gene calls are TRBV7-9 and TRBJ2-1; TRBD2 aligns across 11 bases. Looked up from germline, CDR1 is SEHNR and CDR2 is FQNEAQ (reference sequence). CDR3 length: 14 amino acids. Trimming cost V 3 bases and J 5 bases; bases outside gene matches: 0. Here the CDR3 DNA reads TGTGCCAGCAGCTTGGGACTAGCGGACAATGAGCAGTTCTTC. Translation: CASSLGLADNEQFF.